The clone carrying this TCR beta chain was seen many times. Its matching antigen is unknown. During its preparation, the TCRbeta library received unique molecular identifiers. TCRdb itself ran the PCR reads through MiXCR, one entry per CDR3 protein. Found here are some 150,000 distinct CDR3 sequences, about 9% of them singletons; the top ten hold 15% to 20%. The record originates from a study of T-cell reconstitution after alpha-beta-depleted transplantation in children. Study-wide findings and caveats: At day 60, the high TCRbeta diversity found in some patients originated from recipient T cells and thymic progenitors that had survived.

The sample was PBMCs, mostly from graft donor cells, taken 180 days after TCRalphabeta/CD19-depleted stem cell transplant. The clonotype originates from a female patient aged 2 to 10 who had a stem cell transplant for congenital amegakaryocytic thrombocytopenia, so the T cells may come from the graft donor.

CDR3 protein: CASSLEGVNTEAFF. CDR3 coding DNA: TGTGCCAGCAGTTTAGAGGGAGTGAACACTGAAGCTTTCTTT. The gene calls are TRBV12-3 or TRBV12-4 and TRBJ1-1; no firm D call. CDR3 length: 14 residues. The V gene lost 1 base and the J gene lost 0 bases, with 6 bases spanning the gap.